Described below is a single T cell receptor beta chain sequence and its context. Its antigen has not been determined. No clone much larger than this one lies a single base away; base qualities are absent. Participants in the prospective study were enrolled through a virtual design, were aged about 18 to 90 years, and lived in 24 United States geographic areas. In the prospective study, cohorts were assigned on the basis of participant-reported clinical history obtained from a screening survey and a study questionnaire. Each participant in the prospective study had whole blood, serum and a nasopharyngeal or oropharyngeal swab collected by mobile phlebotomists. Additional blood draws and questionnaires over an approximately 2-month period could optionally be provided by prospective study participants. Blood samples from the prospective study were shipped frozen or at room temperature prior to DNA extraction.

TCRbeta CDR3 regions were amplified from genomic DNA by means of the immunoSEQ Assay, a bias-controlled multiplex PCR. As for the original processing: Within the assay, amplification of reference gene primers was used to estimate how many nucleated cells each sample contained. To quantify the absolute abundance of each unique TCRbeta CDR3 rearrangement, sequence reads were collapsed and filtered. For each sample, productive Simpson clonality was calculated as the square root of Simpson's diversity index across productive rearrangements. TCRdb mirrors the immuneACCESS table, restricted to in-frame sequences. Some clones are absent from its copies; in checked studies, under half trace to an unresolved V gene, and the reason for the others is unknown. V, J and clone size are those of that table, while D and trimming were read from the DNA. Across this sample there are approximately 220,000 clones, with 80% to 90% seen only once. 3% to 4% of the sample comes from the top ten.

The data stem from a study of blood T cell repertoires in COVID-19 (dated by TCRdb to 2020 to 2022). Regarding the research as a whole: Samples from collaborators originated in the United States, Italy and Spain and spanned both the acute and convalescent phases of COVID-19. The repertoires were made available in a free public database intended to serve as a resource for research on the immune response to SARS-CoV-2. Deeply sampled blood TCRbeta repertoires from subjects exposed to, actively infected with, or recovered from COVID-19 were included in the dataset. Where available, HLA class I and class II types were obtained from metadata supplied by the sample provider rather than from assay-based typing. The samples were drawn from the first 160 participants of the ongoing ImmuneRACE study and from under 1,500 subjects provided by 6 global collaborators. The prospective study material was composed of cDNA or gDNA derived from T cells, B-cell-depleted T cells, or PBMCs. A de-identified subject ID, COVID-19 status, age in years and sex were almost always included in the sample metadata.

What the authors observed across the whole study: The quantity of clinical and demographic metadata differed by source and by participant and was supplied without curation.

The material sequenced was PBMCs or T cells enriched from blood (not recorded which). The sequence was collected from a woman between 40 and 50 years old with acute COVID-19.

The nucleotide sequence is TGTGCCAGCTCACCGGACAGGGGGCGCAATGAGCAGTTCTTC. Translated, this gives CASSPDRGRNEQFF. The rearranged chain carries TRBV18 and TRBJ2-1, with 11 bases in between that match TRBD1. There are 14 amino acids in the CDR3, from cysteine to phenylalanine inclusive. The entry retains the CDR3 DNA only, 42 bases that are in frame from base 1. The germline V gene specifies KGHSH as CDR1 and LQKENI as CDR2. V is trimmed back by 3 bases and J by 6 bases, and the junction contains 1 base that no gene match accounts for.